This is a list of T cell receptor beta chains from one sample in a study of cytomegalovirus exposure and HLA in healthy donors. Libraries were prepared by immunoSEQ multiplex PCR; TCRdb keeps only in-frame clonotypes and omits some of them. The profile shows about 260,000 clones, roughly 91% of them singletons. The sample consisted of PBMCs. All receptors derive from a young woman in good health and CMV-seronegative. The CDR3 runs from the conserved cysteine through the conserved F or W. The D gene is left open where the match is weak. Some rows have no size entry. The others give once, few or many, or a class for an expanded clone.

DNA: TGTGCCAGCAGCCCATGGGAGGATGGCTACACCTTC; CDR3: CASSPWEDGYTF; J: TRBJ1-2; V: TRBV7-9; D: .; size: .
DNA: TGCGCCAGCAGCCCCGGGACACTGCGGTCCTACGAGCAGTACTTC; CDR3: CASSPGTLRSYEQYF; J: TRBJ2-7; V: TRBV5-1; D: .; size: .
DNA: TGTGCCAGCAGTTACGAGGGGGGGGGAAACTATGGCTACACCTTC; CDR3: CASSYEGGGNYGYTF; J: TRBJ1-2; V: TRBV6-5; D: .; size: once
DNA: TGTGCCAGCACCTCGCCCTCGGGATCCTCCTACGAGCAGTACTTC; CDR3: CASTSPSGSSYEQYF; J: TRBJ2-7; V: TRBV2; D: .; size: .
DNA: TGTGCCAGCAGTGACAGGGATCAGCCCCAGCATTTT; CDR3: CASSDRDQPQHF; J: TRBJ1-5; V: TRBV2; D: .; size: .
DNA: TGTGCCAGCTCATCCAACGAACTGAACGAGCAGTACTTC; CDR3: CASSSNELNEQYF; J: TRBJ2-7; V: TRBV18; D: .; size: .
DNA: TGTGCCAGCAGTCTAGGGCTAGCGGGAGGGCCCAACAATGAGCAGTTCTTC; CDR3: CASSLGLAGGPNNEQFF; J: TRBJ2-1; V: TRBV13; D: TRBD2; size: .
DNA: TGCGCCAGCAGCCAAGACTTAGGAGCCAATCAGCCCCAGCATTTT; CDR3: CASSQDLGANQPQHF; J: TRBJ1-5; V: TRBV4-3; D: .; size: .
DNA: TGTGCCAGCTCACCAACAGGGGACTACGAGCAGTACTTC; CDR3: CASSPTGDYEQYF; J: TRBJ2-7; V: TRBV18; D: TRBD1; size: .
DNA: TGCAGCGTCCGCACAGGGACCTCCAACTATGGCTACACCTTC; CDR3: CSVRTGTSNYGYTF; J: TRBJ1-2; V: TRBV29-1; D: .; size: few
DNA: TGTGCCGGACAAAGGGACCGAGTGCACTCCTACGAGCAGTACTTC; CDR3: CAGQRDRVHSYEQYF; J: TRBJ2-7; V: TRBV4-2; D: .; size: .
DNA: TGTGCCAGCAGCTTAGAAGGAGGCGAGCAGTACTTC; CDR3: CASSLEGGEQYF; J: TRBJ2-7; V: TRBV11-3; D: .; size: .
DNA: TGTGCCAGCAGTACTAGCGGGAGTAATAATGAGCAGTTCTTC; CDR3: CASSTSGSNNEQFF; J: TRBJ2-1; V: TRBV27; D: TRBD2; size: once
DNA: TGTGCCAGCAGTCTGGCCCTGGGACTATCCTACGAGCAGTACTTC; CDR3: CASSLALGLSYEQYF; J: TRBJ2-7; V: TRBV27; D: TRBD2; size: .
DNA: TGCGCCAGCAGCACGGGACTAGCGGGAGTATTTGGGAAGGGGGAGACCCAGTACTTC; CDR3: CASSTGLAGVFGKGETQYF; J: TRBJ2-5; V: TRBV5-1; D: TRBD2; size: few
DNA: TGTGCCAGCAGCCTAGCGGGAGGCGTCACAGATACGCAGTATTTT; CDR3: CASSLAGGVTDTQYF; J: TRBJ2-3; V: TRBV7-3; D: TRBD2; size: .
DNA: TGTGCCAGCAGAGGGTTGGGGGGCCAAGAGACCCAGTACTTC; CDR3: CASRGLGGQETQYF; J: TRBJ2-5; V: TRBV2; D: .; size: .
DNA: TGTGCCAGCAGCGAGACTAGCGGGAGTTACAATGAGCAGTTCTTC; CDR3: CASSETSGSYNEQFF; J: TRBJ2-1; V: TRBV5-4; D: TRBD2; size: .
DNA: TGTGCCAGCACGCGGCGCCACGGGGAGCTGTTTTTT; CDR3: CASTRRHGELFF; J: TRBJ2-2; V: TRBV28; D: .; size: .
DNA: TGTGCCAGCTCACCGCAGGGGGCATACGAGCAGTACTTC; CDR3: CASSPQGAYEQYF; J: TRBJ2-7; V: TRBV18; D: TRBD1; size: .
DNA: TGTGCCAGCAGCCCACAGGGGTTCTCCTACGAGCAGTACTTC; CDR3: CASSPQGFSYEQYF; J: TRBJ2-7; V: TRBV6-5; D: TRBD1; size: .
DNA: TGCGCCAGCAGCCGAGACAGTGGGGGCTCCTACGAGCAGTACTTC; CDR3: CASSRDSGGSYEQYF; J: TRBJ2-7; V: TRBV4-1; D: .; size: .